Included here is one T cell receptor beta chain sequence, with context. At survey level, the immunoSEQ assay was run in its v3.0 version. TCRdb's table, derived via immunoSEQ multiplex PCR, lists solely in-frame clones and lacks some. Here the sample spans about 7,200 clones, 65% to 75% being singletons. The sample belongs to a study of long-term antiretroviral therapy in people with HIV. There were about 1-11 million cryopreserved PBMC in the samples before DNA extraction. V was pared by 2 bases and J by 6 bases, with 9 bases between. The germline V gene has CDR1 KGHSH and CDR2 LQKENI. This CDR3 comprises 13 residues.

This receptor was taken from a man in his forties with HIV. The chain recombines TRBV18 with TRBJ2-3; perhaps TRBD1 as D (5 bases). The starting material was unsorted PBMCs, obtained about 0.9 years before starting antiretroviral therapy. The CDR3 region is CASSPSKGDTQYF. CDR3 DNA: TGTGCCAGCTCACCAAGTAAGGGGGATACGCAGTATTTT.